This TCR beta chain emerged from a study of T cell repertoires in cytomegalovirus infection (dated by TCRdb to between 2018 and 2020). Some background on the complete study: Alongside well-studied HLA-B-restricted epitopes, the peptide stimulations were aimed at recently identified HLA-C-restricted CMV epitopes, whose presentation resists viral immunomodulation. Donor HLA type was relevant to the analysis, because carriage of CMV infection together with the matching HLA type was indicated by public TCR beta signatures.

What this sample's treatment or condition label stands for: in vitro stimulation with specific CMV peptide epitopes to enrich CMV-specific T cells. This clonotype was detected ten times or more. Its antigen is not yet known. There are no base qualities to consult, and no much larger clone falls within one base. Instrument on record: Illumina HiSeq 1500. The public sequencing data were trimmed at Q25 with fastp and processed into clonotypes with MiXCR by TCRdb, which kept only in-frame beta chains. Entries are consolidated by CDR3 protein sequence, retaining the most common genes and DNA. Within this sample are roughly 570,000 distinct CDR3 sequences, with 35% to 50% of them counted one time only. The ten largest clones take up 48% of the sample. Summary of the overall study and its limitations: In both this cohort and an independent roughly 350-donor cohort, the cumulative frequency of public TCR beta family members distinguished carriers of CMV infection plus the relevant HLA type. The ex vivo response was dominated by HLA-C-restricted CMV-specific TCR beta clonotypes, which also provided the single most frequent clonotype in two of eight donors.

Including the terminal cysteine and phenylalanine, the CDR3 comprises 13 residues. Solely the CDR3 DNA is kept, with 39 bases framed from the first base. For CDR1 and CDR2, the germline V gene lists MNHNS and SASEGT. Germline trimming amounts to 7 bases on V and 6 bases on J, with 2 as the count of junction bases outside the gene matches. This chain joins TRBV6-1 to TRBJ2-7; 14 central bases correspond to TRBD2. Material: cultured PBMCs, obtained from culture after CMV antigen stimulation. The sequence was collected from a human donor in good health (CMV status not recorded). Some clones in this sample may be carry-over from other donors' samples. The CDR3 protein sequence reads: CASTGTSGSEQYF. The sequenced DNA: TGTGCCAGCACCGGGACTAGCGGGAGCGAGCAGTACTTC.